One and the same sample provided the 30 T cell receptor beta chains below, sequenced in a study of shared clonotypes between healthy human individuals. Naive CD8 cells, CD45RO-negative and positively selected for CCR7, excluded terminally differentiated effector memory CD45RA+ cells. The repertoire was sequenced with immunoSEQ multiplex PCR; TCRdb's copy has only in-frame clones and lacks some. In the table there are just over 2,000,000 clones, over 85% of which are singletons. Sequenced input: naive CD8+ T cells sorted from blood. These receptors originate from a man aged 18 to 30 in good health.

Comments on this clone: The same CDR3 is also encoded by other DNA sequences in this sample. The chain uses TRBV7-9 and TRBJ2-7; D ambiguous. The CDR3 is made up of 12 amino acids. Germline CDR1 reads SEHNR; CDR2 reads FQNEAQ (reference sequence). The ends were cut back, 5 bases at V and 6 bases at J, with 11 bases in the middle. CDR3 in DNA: TGTGCCAGCAGCCTACAAGGTGGCGAGCAGTACTTC. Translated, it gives CASSLQGGEQYF.

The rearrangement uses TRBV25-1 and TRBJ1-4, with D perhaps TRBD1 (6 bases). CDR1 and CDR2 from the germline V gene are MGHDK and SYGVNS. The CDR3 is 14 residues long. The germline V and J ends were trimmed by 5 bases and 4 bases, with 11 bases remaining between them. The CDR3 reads CASSPGQDNEKLFF. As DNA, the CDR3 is TGTGCCAGCAGTCCGGGACAAGATAATGAAAAACTGTTTTTT.

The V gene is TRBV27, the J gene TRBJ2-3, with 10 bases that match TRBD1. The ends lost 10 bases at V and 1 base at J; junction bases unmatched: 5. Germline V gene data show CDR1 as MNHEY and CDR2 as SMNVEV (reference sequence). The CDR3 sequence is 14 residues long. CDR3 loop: CAISDRGGTDTQYF. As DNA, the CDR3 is TGTGCCATCTCGGACAGGGGGGGCACAGATACGCAGTATTTT.

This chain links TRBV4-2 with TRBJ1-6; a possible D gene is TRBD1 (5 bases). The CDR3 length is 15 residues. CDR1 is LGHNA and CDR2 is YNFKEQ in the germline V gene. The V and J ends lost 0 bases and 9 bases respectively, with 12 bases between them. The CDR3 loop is CASSQDWQGGSPLHF. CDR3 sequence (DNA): TGTGCCAGCAGCCAAGATTGGCAGGGAGGTTCACCCCTCCACTTT.

CDR3 sequence (DNA): TGTGCCAGCAGGATACAGGGGGGGGCTGAAAAACTGTTTTTT. This sequence encodes CASRIQGGAEKLFF. This chain links TRBV2 with TRBJ1-4, with 8 bases lining up with TRBD1. Germline trimming cut 6 bases from V and 7 bases from J; bases unmatched to any gene: 7. The CDR3 totals 14 residues. From germline, CDR1 is SNHLY and CDR2 FYNNEI.

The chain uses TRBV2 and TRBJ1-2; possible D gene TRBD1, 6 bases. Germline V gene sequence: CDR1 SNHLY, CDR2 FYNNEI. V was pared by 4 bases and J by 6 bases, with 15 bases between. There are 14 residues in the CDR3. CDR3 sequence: CASSGDRTWDGYTF. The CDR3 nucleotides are TGTGCCAGCAGTGGAGACAGGACCTGGGATGGCTACACCTTC.

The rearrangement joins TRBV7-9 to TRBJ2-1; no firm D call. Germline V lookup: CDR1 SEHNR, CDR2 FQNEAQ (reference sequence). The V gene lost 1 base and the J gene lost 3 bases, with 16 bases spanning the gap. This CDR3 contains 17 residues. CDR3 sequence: CASSLEATASVYNEQFF. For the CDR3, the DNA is TGTGCCAGCAGCTTAGAGGCAACAGCGTCGGTCTACAATGAGCAGTTCTTC.

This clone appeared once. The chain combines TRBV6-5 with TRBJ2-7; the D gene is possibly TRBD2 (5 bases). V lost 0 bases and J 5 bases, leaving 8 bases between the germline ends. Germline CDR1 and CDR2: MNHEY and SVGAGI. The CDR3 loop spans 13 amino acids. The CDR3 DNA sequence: TGTGCCAGCAGTTACTCAGCGGATAACGAGCAGTACTTC. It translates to CASSYSADNEQYF.

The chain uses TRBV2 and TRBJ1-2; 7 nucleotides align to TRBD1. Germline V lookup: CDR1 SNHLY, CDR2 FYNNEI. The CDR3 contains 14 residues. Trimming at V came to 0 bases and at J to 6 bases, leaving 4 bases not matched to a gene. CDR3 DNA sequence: TGTGCCAGCAGTGAAGCTCAGACAGGGAATGGCTACACCTTC. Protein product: CASSEAQTGNGYTF.

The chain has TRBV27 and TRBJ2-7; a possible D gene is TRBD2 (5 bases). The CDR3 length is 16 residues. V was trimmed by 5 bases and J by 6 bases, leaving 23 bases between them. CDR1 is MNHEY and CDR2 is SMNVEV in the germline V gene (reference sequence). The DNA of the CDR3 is TGTGCCAGCAGTCCCCTAGCAGAAGGTGGCCCTGGCGAGCAGTACTTC. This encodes CASSPLAEGGPGEQYF.

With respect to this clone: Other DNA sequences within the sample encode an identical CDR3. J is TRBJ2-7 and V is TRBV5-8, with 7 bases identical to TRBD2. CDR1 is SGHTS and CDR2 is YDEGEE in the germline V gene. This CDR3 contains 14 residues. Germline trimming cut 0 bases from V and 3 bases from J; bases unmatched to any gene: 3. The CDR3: CASSLDGEGYEQYF. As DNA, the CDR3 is TGTGCCAGCAGCTTGGATGGGGAGGGCTACGAGCAGTACTTC.

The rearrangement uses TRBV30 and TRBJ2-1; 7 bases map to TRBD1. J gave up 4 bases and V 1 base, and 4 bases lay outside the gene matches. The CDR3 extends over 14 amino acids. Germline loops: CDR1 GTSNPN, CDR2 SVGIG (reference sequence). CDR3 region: CAWSEGASYNEQFF. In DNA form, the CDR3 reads TGTGCCTGGAGTGAGGGGGCTTCATACAATGAGCAGTTCTTC.

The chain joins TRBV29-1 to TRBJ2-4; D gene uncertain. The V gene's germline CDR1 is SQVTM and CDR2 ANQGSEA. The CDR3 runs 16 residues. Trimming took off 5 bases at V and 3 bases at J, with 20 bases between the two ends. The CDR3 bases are TGCAGCGTTATCTTTAGCCGATCCCTAGGCAAAAACATTCAGTACTTC. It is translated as CSVIFSRSLGKNIQYF.

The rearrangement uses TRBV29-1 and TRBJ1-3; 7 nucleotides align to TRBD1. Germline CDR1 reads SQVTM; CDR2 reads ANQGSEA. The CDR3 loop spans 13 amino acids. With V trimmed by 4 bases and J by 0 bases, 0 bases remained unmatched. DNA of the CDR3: TGCAGCGTTGCAGGGGGCTCTGGAAACACCATATATTTT. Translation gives CSVAGGSGNTIYF.

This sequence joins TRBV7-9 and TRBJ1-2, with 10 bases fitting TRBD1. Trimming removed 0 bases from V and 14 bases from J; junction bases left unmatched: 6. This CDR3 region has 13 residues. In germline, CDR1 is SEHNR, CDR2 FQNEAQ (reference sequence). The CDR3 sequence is CASSLAGTGENTF. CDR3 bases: TGTGCCAGCAGCTTAGCAGGGACAGGGGAAAATACCTTC.

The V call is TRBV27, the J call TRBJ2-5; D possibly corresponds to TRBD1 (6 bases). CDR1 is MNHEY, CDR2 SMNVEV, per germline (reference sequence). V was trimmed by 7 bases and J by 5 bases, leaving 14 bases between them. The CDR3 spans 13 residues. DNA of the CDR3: TGTGCCAGCAAAGAACAGGGTTACGAGACCCAGTACTTC. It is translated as CASKEQGYETQYF.

CDR3 nucleotides: TGTGCCAGCAGCTTAAGCCCGACTAGCGGCCAAGAGACCCAGTACTTC. Amino acid sequence: CASSLSPTSGQETQYF. The J gene is TRBJ2-5, the V gene TRBV13; TRBD2 matches at 9 bases. Germline CDR1 is PRHDT and CDR2 is FYEKMQ (reference sequence). J lost 1 base, V lost 2 bases, and 5 bases had no gene match. This CDR3 comprises 16 residues.

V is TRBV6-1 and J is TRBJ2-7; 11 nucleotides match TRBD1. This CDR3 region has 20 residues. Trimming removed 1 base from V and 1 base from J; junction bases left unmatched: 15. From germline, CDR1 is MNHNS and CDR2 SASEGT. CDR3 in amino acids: CASSEGRDRGNRWGSYEQYF. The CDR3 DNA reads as TGTGCCAGCAGTGAAGGGCGGGACAGGGGGAATAGGTGGGGTTCCTACGAGCAGTACTTC.

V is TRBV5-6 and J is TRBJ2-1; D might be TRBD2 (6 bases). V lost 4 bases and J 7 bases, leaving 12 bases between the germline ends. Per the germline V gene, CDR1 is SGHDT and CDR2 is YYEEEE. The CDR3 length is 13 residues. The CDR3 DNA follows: TGTGCCAGCAGCCCGGGGGACGGGAATGAGCAGTTCTTC. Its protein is CASSPGDGNEQFF.

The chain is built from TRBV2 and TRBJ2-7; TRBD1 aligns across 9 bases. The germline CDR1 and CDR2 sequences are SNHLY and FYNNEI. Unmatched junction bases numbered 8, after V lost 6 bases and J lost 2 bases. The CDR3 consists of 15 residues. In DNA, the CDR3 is TGTGCCAGCAGGACGGGACAGGGCTTAACCTACGAGCAGTACTTC. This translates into CASRTGQGLTYEQYF. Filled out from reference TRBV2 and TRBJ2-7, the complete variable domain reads EPEVTQTPSHQVTQMGQEVILRCVPISNHLYFYWYRQILGQKVEFLVSFYNNEISEKSEIFDDQFSVERPDGSNFTLKIRSTKLEDSAMYFCASRTGQGLTYEQYFGPGTRLTVT.

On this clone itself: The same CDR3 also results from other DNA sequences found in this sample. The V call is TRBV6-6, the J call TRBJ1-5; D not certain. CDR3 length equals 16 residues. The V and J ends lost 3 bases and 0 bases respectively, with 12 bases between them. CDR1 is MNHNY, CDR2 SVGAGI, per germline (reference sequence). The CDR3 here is CASSYRTEYSNQPQHF. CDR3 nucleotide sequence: TGTGCCAGCAGTTATCGGACGGAATATAGCAATCAGCCCCAGCATTTT.

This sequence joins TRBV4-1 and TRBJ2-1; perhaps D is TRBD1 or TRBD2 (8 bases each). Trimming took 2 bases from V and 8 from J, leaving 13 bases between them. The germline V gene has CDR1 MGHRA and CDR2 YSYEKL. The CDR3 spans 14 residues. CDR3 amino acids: CASSQIAGQDEQFF. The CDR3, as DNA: TGCGCCAGCAGCCAAATAGCGGGACAGGATGAGCAGTTCTTC.

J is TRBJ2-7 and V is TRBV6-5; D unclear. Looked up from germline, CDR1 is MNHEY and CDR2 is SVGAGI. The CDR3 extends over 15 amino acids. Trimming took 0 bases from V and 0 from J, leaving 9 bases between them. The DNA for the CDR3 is TGTGCCAGCAGTTACTCGTCTCCCCCCTCCTACGAGCAGTACTTC. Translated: CASSYSSPPSYEQYF.

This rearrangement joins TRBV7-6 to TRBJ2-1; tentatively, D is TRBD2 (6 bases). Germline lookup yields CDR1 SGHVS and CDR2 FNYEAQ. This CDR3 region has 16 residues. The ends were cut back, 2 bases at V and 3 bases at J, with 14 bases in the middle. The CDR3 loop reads CASSLWGGEGYNEQFF. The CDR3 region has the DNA TGTGCCAGCAGCTTATGGGGCGGGGAAGGCTACAATGAGCAGTTCTTC.

CDR3 amino acids: CASSENTRGGYGYTF. DNA of the CDR3: TGTGCCAGCAGTGAAAATACCAGGGGCGGCTATGGCTACACCTTC. V is TRBV2 and J is TRBJ1-2; possible D gene TRBD1, 6 bases. The CDR3 spans 15 residues. Trimming removed 2 bases at V and 4 bases at J, with 14 bases between. CDR1 is SNHLY and CDR2 is FYNNEI in the germline V gene.

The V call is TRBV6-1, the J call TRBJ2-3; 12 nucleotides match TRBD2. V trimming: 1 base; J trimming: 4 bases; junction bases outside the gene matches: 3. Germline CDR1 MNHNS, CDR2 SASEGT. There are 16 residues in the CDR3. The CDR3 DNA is TGTGCCAGCAGTGAAGTGACTAGCGGGGGCTCAGATACGCAGTATTTT. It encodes CASSEVTSGGSDTQYF.

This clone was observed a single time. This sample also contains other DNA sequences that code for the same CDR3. The CDR3 reads CASSLTDSYEQYF. CDR3 nucleotides: TGCGCCAGCAGCTTGACCGATAGCTACGAGCAGTACTTC. The rearrangement links TRBV5-1 to TRBJ2-7; D is unclear. The CDR3 extends over 13 amino acids. CDR1 is SGHRS and CDR2 is YFSETQ in the germline V gene. With 1 base removed from V and 3 bases from J, the gap between germline ends came to 8 bases.

CDR3 in amino acids: CASSQAVTDQPQHF. The CDR3 DNA reads as TGCGCCAGCAGCCAAGCAGTGACGGATCAGCCCCAGCATTTT. This chain joins TRBV4-3 and TRBJ1-5, with D uncertain. The germline V gene encodes CDR1 LGHNA and CDR2 YSLEER. V lost 1 base and J 5 bases, leaving 9 bases between the germline ends. CDR3 length: 14 residues.

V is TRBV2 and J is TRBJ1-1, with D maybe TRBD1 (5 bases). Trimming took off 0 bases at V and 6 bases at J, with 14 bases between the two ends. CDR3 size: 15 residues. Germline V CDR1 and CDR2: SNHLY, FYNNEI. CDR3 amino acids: CASSEALRRDPEAFF. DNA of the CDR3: TGTGCCAGCAGTGAAGCGCTTCGGAGGGACCCTGAAGCTTTCTTT.

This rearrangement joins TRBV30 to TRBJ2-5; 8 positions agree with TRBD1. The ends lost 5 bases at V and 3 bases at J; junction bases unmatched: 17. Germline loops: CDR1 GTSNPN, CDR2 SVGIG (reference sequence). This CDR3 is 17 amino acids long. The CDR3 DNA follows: TGTGCCTGGTCCGACAGGGGCCTCGGGTGGGGCGAAGAGACCCAGTACTTC. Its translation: CAWSDRGLGWGEETQYF.